Listed below are T cell receptor beta chains from one sample, sequenced in a study of shared clonotypes between healthy human individuals. This table comes from immunoSEQ multiplex PCR, and its TCRdb copy is limited to in-frame clones, with some not included. The profile shows 2 million or so clones, 85% to 95% of them singletons. Sequenced input: naive CD4+ T cells sorted from blood. These receptors all stem from a man younger than 35 in good health. CDR3s include the opening cysteine and the closing phenylalanine or tryptophan. A D gene is named only where the DNA matches it firmly.

cdr3_aa: CASSPSPGQGTSGRIYEQFF; cdr3_nt: TGTGCCAGCTCACCCTCCCCGGGACAGGGAACTAGCGGGAGGATCTATGAGCAGTTCTTC; j_call: TRBJ2-1; v_call: TRBV18; d_call: TRBD2
cdr3_aa: CASSVGQPYAYNEQFF; cdr3_nt: TGTGCCAGCAGCGTGGGACAGCCTTATGCCTACAATGAGCAGTTCTTC; j_call: TRBJ2-1; v_call: TRBV7-6; d_call: TRBD1
cdr3_aa: CASSPRGGGTNSGNTIYF; cdr3_nt: TGTGCCAGCAGCCCTCGAGGCGGCGGGACCAACTCTGGAAACACCATATATTTT; j_call: TRBJ1-3; v_call: TRBV11-2; d_call: -
cdr3_aa: CASSPRNTGELFF; cdr3_nt: TGTGCCAGCAGCCCCCGTAACACCGGGGAGCTGTTTTTT; j_call: TRBJ2-2; v_call: TRBV7-2; d_call: -
cdr3_aa: CASSSTGNLAKNIQYF; cdr3_nt: TGTGCCAGCAGCTCCACAGGGAACCTAGCCAAAAACATTCAGTACTTC; j_call: TRBJ2-4; v_call: TRBV7-3; d_call: -
cdr3_aa: CAWSRQGGNTIYF; cdr3_nt: TGTGCCTGGAGTCGACAGGGAGGAAACACCATATATTTT; j_call: TRBJ1-3; v_call: TRBV30; d_call: TRBD1
cdr3_aa: CASRQTASPLGEQYF; cdr3_nt: TGTGCCAGCAGGCAAACGGCTAGTCCGCTCGGCGAGCAGTACTTC; j_call: TRBJ2-7; v_call: TRBV2; d_call: -
cdr3_aa: CASSLSGGSYEQYF; cdr3_nt: TGTGCCAGCAGCTTGTCGGGCGGGAGTTACGAGCAGTACTTC; j_call: TRBJ2-7; v_call: TRBV5-6; d_call: TRBD2
cdr3_aa: CACDLQGGTEAFF; cdr3_nt: TGTGCCTGCGATTTACAGGGGGGGACTGAAGCTTTCTTT; j_call: TRBJ1-1; v_call: TRBV28; d_call: TRBD1
cdr3_aa: CASSTPGLASYEQYF; cdr3_nt: TGTGCCAGCAGTACCCCGGGACTAGCGTCCTACGAGCAGTACTTC; j_call: TRBJ2-7; v_call: TRBV11-2; d_call: TRBD2